This record looks at one T cell receptor (beta chain) sequence and its context. Its antigen is unknown. The source of the sample is a study of a mutant IDH1 vaccine in newly diagnosed glioma. Whole-study context: Sex among treated patients split about 60% male, roughly 38% female; mean age was approximately 41 years. The therapy given earlier, which was standard therapy, consisted of radiotherapy, temozolomide, or both, and most of the patients received both.

Germline values: CDR1 SGDLS, CDR2 YYNGEE. The CDR3 totals 14 residues. Trimming pared 0 bases from V and 1 base from J, leaving 5 bases between. Method: immunoSEQ multiplex PCR; TCRdb's copy keeps in-frame clones and lacks some. Seen here are tens of thousands of clones, 88% observed once, and the top ten hold approximately 4.4%. Sample time point: baseline, week 1 (first vaccination visit). As to treatment: pre-vaccination baseline after standard-of-care therapy. The study, taken as a whole, reports: Pseudoprogression showed no apparent link to changes in top peripheral T cell clonotypes. Detectable vaccine-induced immune responses arose in roughly 93% of patients.

Here the sequenced sample was PBMCs, taken from a glioma patient treated with radiotherapy, temozolomide or both. J is TRBJ2-4 and V is TRBV9; D is unclear. This receptor was identified in a woman in her thirties or forties with glioma. The CDR3 is CASSVGMAKNIQYF. The CDR3, as DNA: TGTGCCAGCAGCGTAGGGATGGCCAAAAACATTCAGTACTTC. The whole variable domain, remainder taken from reference TRBV9 and TRBJ2-4, is DSGVTQTPKHLITATGQRVTLRCSPRSGDLSVYWYQQSLDQGLQFLIQYYNGEERAKGNILERFSAQQFPDLHSELNLSSLELGDSALYFCASSVGMAKNIQYFGAGTRLSVL.